This T cell receptor beta chain is from a study of long-term antiretroviral therapy in people with HIV. On the study more broadly: The 2015 immediate-ART recommendation was preceded by the earliest samples by about a decade. Overall study results and limits: Clones that had undergone expansion before ART dominated the repertoire at all time points. The blood, collected between about 2004 and 2018, was possibly taken under older ART regimens.

In each sample, roughly 0.95-10 million cryopreserved PBMC were present before DNA extraction. V shed 5 bases, J shed 3 bases, and the junction held 2 bases outside the gene matches. The CDR3 has 13 residues. Looked up from germline, CDR1 is MNHEY and CDR2 is SMNVEV (reference sequence). Notes on this clone: The target antigen is unknown.

Runs used v3.0 of the immunoSEQ assay and were done at survey level. The repertoire was sequenced with immunoSEQ multiplex PCR; TCRdb's copy has only in-frame clones and lacks some. Of tens of thousands of clones listed, around 92% are singletons. The clonotype was recovered from a man aged 50-59 years with HIV. J is TRBJ2-7 and V is TRBV27; the match to TRBD1 covers 9 bases. This material consisted of unsorted PBMCs, taken just over 7.2 years after starting antiretroviral therapy. This CDR3 is CASSTTGGYEQYF. The CDR3 nucleotides read TGTGCCAGCAGTACGACAGGGGGCTACGAGCAGTACTTC.